This T cell receptor (beta chain) was recovered during a study of blood T cell repertoires in COVID-19. Study at large: Nucleic acid was either cDNA or gDNA, and it came from T cells, B-cell-depleted T cells, or PBMCs.

Germline V gene lookup returns CDR1 SGHRS and CDR2 YFSETQ. This CDR3 has 15 residues. The trim removed 5 bases at V and 4 bases at J, leaving 7 bases unmatched. In the authors' methods: From reference gene primer amplification, estimates of nucleated cell counts were derived. Generated by immunoSEQ multiplex PCR, the TCRdb table keeps only in-frame clones and is missing some. V and J calls plus clone size are reproduced from that table; the DNA served to infer D and trimming. There are about 49,000 clones in the sample; about 70% occur only once, and 8.8% lies in the top ten. The sequenced sample was peripheral blood. The chain couples TRBV5-1 to TRBJ2-1; 9 nucleotides line up with TRBD2. The sequence was obtained from a woman in her seventies with acute or convalescent COVID-19. The CDR3: CASSLASGIYNEQFF. Written as DNA, the CDR3 is TGCGCCAGCAGTCTCGCTAGCGGGATTTACAATGAGCAGTTCTTC.